Sequencing of this T cell receptor beta chain was carried out in a study of blood T cell repertoires in COVID-19. Study as a whole: COVID-19 samples, acute and convalescent, were from the United States, Italy and Spain. The cDNA or gDNA used as material had been derived from T cells, B-cell-depleted T cells, or PBMCs.

Looked up from germline, CDR1 is SGHTA and CDR2 is FQGNSA. This CDR3 is built from 16 residues. Trimming left V 0 bases short and J 6 bases short, with 14 bases between. Under the authors' procedure: Amplification of reference gene primers was used by the study to estimate nucleated cell counts. This table comes from immunoSEQ multiplex PCR, and its TCRdb copy is limited to in-frame clones, with some not included. The V and J calls and clone size come from that table; D and trimming were worked out from the DNA. The sample has about 98,000 clones, around 90% seen once. The sequence derives from a man aged 70 or older with acute or convalescent COVID-19. The genes are TRBV7-2 and TRBJ1-4; TRBD1 is a possible D gene (6 bases). What was sequenced was peripheral blood. The CDR3 DNA is TGTGCCAGCAGCTTAGCGGCGGGGGGCGGTTATGAAAAACTGTTTTTT. Translated, it gives CASSLAAGGGYEKLFF.